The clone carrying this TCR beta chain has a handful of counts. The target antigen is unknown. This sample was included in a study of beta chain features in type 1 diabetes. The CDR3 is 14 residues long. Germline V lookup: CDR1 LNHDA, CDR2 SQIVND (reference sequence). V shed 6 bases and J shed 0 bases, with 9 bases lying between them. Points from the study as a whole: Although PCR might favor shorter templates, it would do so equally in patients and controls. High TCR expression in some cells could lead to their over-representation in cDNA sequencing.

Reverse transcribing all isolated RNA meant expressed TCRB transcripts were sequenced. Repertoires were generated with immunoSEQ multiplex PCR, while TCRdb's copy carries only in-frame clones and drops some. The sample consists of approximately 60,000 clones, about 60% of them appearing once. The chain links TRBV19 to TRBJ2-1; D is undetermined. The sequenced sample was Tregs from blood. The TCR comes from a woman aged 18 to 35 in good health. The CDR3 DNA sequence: TGTGCCAGTAGCGAGGTGACCTCCTACAATGAGCAGTTCTTC. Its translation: CASSEVTSYNEQFF. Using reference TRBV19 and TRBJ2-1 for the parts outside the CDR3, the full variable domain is DGGITQSPKYLFRKEGQNVTLSCEQNLNHDAMYWYRQDPGQGLRLIYYSQIVNDFQKGDIAEGYSVSREKKESFPLTVTSAQKNPTAFYLCASSEVTSYNEQFFGPGTRLTVL.